This is a list of T cell receptor beta chains from one sample in a study of T cells after yellow fever vaccination. From the 5' RACE reads, TCRdb called clonotypes with MiXCR, one entry per CDR3 protein. This sample has about 350,000 distinct CDR3 sequences, with 7% to 10% found just once. This specimen consisted of PBMCs, obtained roughly seven weeks after the first yellow fever vaccination. These receptors were collected from a man between 18 and 35 years old who received the YFV17D yellow fever vaccine. CDR3s include the opening cysteine and the closing phenylalanine or tryptophan. The D gene is left open where the match is weak. A clone size is listed for some rows: how often the clone was seen (once, few, many), or a class if it is expanded.

j_call: TRBJ2-5; d_call: NA; clone_size: NA; v_call: TRBV6-5; cdr3_aa: CASSYISTGAQYF; cdr3_nt: TGTGCCAGCAGTTACATCAGTACTGGGGCCCAGTACTTC
j_call: TRBJ2-2; d_call: NA; clone_size: few; v_call: TRBV28; cdr3_aa: CASSFVRASHTGELFF; cdr3_nt: TGTGCCAGCAGTTTCGTCAGGGCCTCTCACACCGGGGAGCTGTTTTTT
j_call: TRBJ2-5; d_call: NA; clone_size: few; v_call: TRBV7-2; cdr3_aa: CASRPGPEETQYF; cdr3_nt: TGTGCCAGCAGACCCGGACCCGAAGAGACCCAGTACTTC
j_call: TRBJ1-6; d_call: NA; clone_size: few; v_call: TRBV3-1; cdr3_aa: CASSQNEGLTLHF; cdr3_nt: TGTGCCAGCAGCCAGAATGAAGGTTTGACCCTCCACTTT
j_call: TRBJ1-3; d_call: NA; clone_size: many; v_call: TRBV7-2; cdr3_aa: CASSFQFGAGNTIYF; cdr3_nt: TGTGCCAGCAGCTTCCAGTTTGGGGCTGGAAACACCATATATTTT
j_call: TRBJ1-4; d_call: NA; clone_size: few; v_call: TRBV5-8; cdr3_aa: CATPGAAATNEKLFF; cdr3_nt: TGTGCCACCCCTGGGGCGGCTGCAACTAATGAAAAACTGTTTTTT
j_call: TRBJ2-5; d_call: TRBD1; clone_size: NA; v_call: TRBV7-9; cdr3_aa: CASSLLPGQLQETQYF; cdr3_nt: TGTGCCAGCAGCTTACTGCCGGGACAGCTACAAGAGACCCAGTACTTC
j_call: TRBJ2-5; d_call: TRBD1; clone_size: few; v_call: TRBV5-1; cdr3_aa: CASSSQTGGLETQYF; cdr3_nt: TGCGCCAGCAGCTCACAGACAGGGGGCTTAGAGACCCAGTACTTC
j_call: TRBJ2-7; d_call: NA; clone_size: NA; v_call: TRBV11-2; cdr3_aa: CASRTSGRGGAYEQYF; cdr3_nt: TGTGCCAGCAGGACAAGCGGGCGGGGAGGTGCCTACGAGCAGTACTTC
j_call: TRBJ1-1; d_call: NA; clone_size: NA; v_call: TRBV7-2; cdr3_aa: CASSSFVMNTEAFF; cdr3_nt: TGTGCCAGCAGCTCGTTTGTGATGAACACTGAAGCTTTCTTT
j_call: TRBJ2-1; d_call: NA; clone_size: few; v_call: TRBV28; cdr3_aa: CASRVVNEQFF; cdr3_nt: TGTGCCAGCAGGGTGGTAAATGAGCAGTTCTTC
j_call: TRBJ1-1; d_call: NA; clone_size: many; v_call: TRBV4-1; cdr3_aa: CASSPARGGNTEAFF; cdr3_nt: TGCGCCAGCAGCCCTGCCCGAGGAGGGAACACTGAAGCTTTCTTT
j_call: TRBJ1-1; d_call: TRBD1; clone_size: many; v_call: TRBV19; cdr3_aa: CASSPHMEGAKTEAFF; cdr3_nt: TGTGCCAGTAGTCCCCACATGGAGGGGGCGAAAACTGAAGCTTTCTTT